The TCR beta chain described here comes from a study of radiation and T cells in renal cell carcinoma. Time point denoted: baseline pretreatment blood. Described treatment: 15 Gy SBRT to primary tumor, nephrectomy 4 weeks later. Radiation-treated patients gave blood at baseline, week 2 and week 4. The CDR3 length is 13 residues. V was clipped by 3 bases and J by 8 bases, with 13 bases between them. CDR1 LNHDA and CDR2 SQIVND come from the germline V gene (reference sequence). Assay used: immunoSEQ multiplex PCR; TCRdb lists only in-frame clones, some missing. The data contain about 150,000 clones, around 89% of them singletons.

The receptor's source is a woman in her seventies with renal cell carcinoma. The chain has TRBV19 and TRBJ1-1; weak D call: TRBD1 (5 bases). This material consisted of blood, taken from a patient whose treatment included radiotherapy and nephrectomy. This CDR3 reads CASSIPGTLEAFF. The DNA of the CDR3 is TGTGCCAGTAGTATCCCTGGGACCCTCGAAGCTTTCTTT.